The entry that follows covers one TCR beta chain sequence. This specimen belongs to a study of blood T cell repertoires in COVID-19. Turning to the study itself: Sources were T cells, B-cell-depleted T cells, or PBMCs; the material itself was cDNA or gDNA.

The authors' processing: Amplification from reference gene primers served as the basis for estimated nucleated cell counts. Method: immunoSEQ multiplex PCR; TCRdb's copy keeps in-frame clones and lacks some. V and J calls and clone size come straight from that table; D and trimming were deduced from the DNA. The sample includes about 89,000 clones, 88% of them seen just once. CDR3 length equals 16 residues. Germline CDR1 and CDR2: GTSNPN and SVGIG (reference sequence). Trimming cost V 0 bases and J 5 bases, with 17 bases left between them. The V and J genes are TRBV30 and TRBJ2-1; TRBD2 is a possible D gene (6 bases). The source of this sequence is a man in his 60s with acute or convalescent COVID-19. The specimen was peripheral blood. CDR3 protein: CAWSVLGTAGHNEQFF. CDR3 DNA: TGTGCCTGGAGTGTCCTTGGGACTGCGGGCCACAATGAGCAGTTCTTC.